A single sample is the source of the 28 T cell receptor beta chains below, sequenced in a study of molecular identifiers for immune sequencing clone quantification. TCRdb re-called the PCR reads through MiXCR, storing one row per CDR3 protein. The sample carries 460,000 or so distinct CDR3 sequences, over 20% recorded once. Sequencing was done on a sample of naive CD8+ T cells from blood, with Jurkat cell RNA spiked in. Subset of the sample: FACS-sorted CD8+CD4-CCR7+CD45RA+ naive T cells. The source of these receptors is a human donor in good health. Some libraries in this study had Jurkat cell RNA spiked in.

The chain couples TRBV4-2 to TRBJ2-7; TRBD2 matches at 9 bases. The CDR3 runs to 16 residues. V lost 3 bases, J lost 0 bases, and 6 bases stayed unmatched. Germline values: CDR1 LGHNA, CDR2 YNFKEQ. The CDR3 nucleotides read TGTGCCAGCAGCCAGGAAACTAGCGGGCTCTCCTACGAGCAGTACTTC. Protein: CASSQETSGLSYEQYF.

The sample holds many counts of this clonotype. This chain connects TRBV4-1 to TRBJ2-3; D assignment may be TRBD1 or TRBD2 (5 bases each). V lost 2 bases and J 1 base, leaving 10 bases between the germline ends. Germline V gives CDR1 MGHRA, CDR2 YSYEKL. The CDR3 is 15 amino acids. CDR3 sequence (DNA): TGCGCCAGCAGCCAAACCCAGGGAGGCACAGATACGCAGTATTTT. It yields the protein CASSQTQGGTDTQYF.

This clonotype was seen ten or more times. The CDR3: CASSVGGSQAFF. CDR3 coding DNA: TGTGCCAGCAGCGTAGGCGGGAGTCAAGCTTTCTTT. The chain carries TRBV9 and TRBJ1-1; no clear D. CDR1 is SGDLS, CDR2 YYNGEE, per germline. The V gene lost 0 bases and the J gene lost 9 bases, with 9 bases spanning the gap. The CDR3 has 12 residues.

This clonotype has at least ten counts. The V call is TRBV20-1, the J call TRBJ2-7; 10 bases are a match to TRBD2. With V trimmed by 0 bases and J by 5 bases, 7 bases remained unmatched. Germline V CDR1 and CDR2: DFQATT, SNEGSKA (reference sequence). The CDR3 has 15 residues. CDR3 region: CSARDPAGGHDEQYF. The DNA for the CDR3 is TGCAGTGCTAGAGACCCAGCGGGGGGGCACGACGAGCAGTACTTC.

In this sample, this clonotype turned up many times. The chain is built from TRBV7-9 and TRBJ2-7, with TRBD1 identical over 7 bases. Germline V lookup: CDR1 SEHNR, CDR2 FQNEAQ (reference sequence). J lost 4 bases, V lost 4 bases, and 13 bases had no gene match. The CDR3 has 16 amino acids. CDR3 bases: TGTGCCAGCAGCTCAGGGGGTTCGAGGACAGATTACGAGCAGTACTTC. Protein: CASSSGGSRTDYEQYF.

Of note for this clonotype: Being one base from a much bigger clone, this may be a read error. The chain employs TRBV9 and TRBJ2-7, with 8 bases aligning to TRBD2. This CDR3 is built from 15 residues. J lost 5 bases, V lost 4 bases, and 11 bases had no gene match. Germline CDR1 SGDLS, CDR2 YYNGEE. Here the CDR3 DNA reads TGTGCCAGCAGCCTCGGGAGGGATATGCTCCACGAGCAGTACTTC. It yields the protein CASSLGRDMLHEQYF.

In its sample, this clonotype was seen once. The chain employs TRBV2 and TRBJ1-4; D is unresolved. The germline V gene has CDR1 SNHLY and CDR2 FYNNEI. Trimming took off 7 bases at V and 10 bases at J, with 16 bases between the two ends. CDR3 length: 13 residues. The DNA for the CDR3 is TGTGCCAGCACGCAGCTGGGAGGTGGAAAACTGTTTTTT. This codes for CASTQLGGGKLFF. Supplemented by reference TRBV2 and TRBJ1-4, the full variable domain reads EPEVTQTPSHQVTQMGQEVILRCVPISNHLYFYWYRQILGQKVEFLVSFYNNEISEKSEIFDDQFSVERPDGSNFTLKIRSTKLEDSAMYFCASTQLGGGKLFFGSGTQLSVL.

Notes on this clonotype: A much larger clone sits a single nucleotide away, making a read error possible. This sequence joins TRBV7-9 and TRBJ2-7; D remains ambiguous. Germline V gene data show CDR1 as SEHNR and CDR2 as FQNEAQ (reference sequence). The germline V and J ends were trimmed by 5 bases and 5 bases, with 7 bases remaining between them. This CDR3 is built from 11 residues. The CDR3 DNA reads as TGTGCCAGCAGCCCAAACCACGAGCAGTACTTC. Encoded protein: CASSPNHEQYF.

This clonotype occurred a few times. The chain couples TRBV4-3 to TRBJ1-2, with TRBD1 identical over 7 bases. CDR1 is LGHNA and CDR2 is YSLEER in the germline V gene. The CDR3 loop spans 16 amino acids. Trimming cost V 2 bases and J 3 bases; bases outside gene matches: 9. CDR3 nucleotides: TGCGCCAGCAGCCAATCAACAGGGGAATTATACTATGGCTACACCTTC. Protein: CASSQSTGELYYGYTF.

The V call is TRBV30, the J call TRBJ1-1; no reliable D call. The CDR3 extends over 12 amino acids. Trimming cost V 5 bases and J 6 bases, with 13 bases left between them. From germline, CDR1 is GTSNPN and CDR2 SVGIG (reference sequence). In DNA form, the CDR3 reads TGTGCCTGGGGTAAAATGATGGCTGAAGCTTTCTTT. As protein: CAWGKMMAEAFF. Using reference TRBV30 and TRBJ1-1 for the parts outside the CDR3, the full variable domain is SQTIHQWPATLVQPVGSPLSLECTVEGTSNPNLYWYRQAAGRGLQLLFYSVGIGQISSEVPQNLSASRPQDRQFILSSKKLLLSDSGFYLCAWGKMMAEAFFGQGTRLTVV.

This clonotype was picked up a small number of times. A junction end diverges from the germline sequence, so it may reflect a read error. In nucleotides, the CDR3 is TGTGCCGGCAGTTACGAGGGACAGGGTGTCTACGAGCAGTACTTC. Amino acid sequence: CAGSYEGQGVYEQYF. The rearrangement joins TRBV6-5 to TRBJ2-7; 9 bases are shared with TRBD1. The CDR3 consists of 15 residues. Germline loops: CDR1 MNHEY, CDR2 SVGAGI.

As DNA, the CDR3 is TGTGCCAGCAGCGTCGGGACAGATACCAGCTACGAGCAGTACTTC. Protein product: CASSVGTDTSYEQYF. V usage is TRBV9 and J usage is TRBJ2-7, with TRBD1 matching 7 bases. V lost 2 bases and J lost 3; bases outside the gene matches: 8. The CDR3 totals 15 residues. CDR1 is SGDLS, CDR2 YYNGEE, per germline.

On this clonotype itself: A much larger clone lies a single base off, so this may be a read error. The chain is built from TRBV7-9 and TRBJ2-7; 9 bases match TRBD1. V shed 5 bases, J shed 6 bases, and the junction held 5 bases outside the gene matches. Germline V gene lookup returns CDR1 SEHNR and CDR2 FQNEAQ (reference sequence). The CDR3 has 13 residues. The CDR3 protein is CASSTTGGIEQYF. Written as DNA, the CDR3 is TGTGCCAGCAGCACGACAGGGGGAATCGAGCAGTACTTC.

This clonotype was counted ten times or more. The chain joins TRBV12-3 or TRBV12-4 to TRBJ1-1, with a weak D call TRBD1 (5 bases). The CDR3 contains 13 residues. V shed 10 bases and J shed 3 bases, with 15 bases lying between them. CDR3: CAITGDYHTEAFF. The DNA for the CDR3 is TGTGCCATCACGGGGGATTATCACACTGAAGCTTTCTTT.

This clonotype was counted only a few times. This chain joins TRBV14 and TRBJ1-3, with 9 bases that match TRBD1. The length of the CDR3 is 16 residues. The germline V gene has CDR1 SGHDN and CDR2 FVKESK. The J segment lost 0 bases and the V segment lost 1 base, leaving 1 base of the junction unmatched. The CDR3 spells CASSQAGQGSGNTIYF. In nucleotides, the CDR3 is TGTGCCAGCAGCCAAGCGGGACAGGGCTCTGGAAACACCATATATTTT.

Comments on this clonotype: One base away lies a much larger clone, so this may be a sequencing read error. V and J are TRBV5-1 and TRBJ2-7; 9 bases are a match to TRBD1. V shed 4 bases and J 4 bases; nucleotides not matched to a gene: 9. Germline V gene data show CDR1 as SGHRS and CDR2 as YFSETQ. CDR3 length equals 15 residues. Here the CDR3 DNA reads TGCGCCAGCAGCCTTGGACAGGGGTACCTATACGAGCAGTACTTC. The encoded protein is CASSLGQGYLYEQYF.

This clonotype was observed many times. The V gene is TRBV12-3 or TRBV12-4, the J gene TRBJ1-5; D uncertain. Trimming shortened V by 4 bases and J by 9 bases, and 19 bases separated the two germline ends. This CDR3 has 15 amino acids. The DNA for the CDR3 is TGTGCCAGCAGTTCCCCTAAAACTGCTGATGCGCCCCAGCATTTT. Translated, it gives CASSSPKTADAPQHF.

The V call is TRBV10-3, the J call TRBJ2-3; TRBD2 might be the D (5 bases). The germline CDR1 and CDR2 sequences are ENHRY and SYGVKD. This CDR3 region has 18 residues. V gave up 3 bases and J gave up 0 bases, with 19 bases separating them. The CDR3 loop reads CAISEFSTGGTSTDTQYF. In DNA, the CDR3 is TGTGCCATCAGTGAATTCTCGACCGGAGGTACTAGCACAGATACGCAGTATTTT.

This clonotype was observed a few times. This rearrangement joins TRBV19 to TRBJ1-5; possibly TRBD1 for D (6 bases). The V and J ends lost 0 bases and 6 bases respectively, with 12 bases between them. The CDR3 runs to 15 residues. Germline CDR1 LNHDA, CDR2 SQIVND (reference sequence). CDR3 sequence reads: CASSIDPLGAQPQHF. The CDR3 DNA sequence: TGTGCCAGTAGTATAGATCCCCTGGGGGCTCAGCCCCAGCATTTT. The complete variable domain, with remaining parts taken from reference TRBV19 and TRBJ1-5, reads DGGITQSPKYLFRKEGQNVTLSCEQNLNHDAMYWYRQDPGQGLRLIYYSQIVNDFQKGDIAEGYSVSREKKESFPLTVTSAQKNPTAFYLCASSIDPLGAQPQHFGDGTRLSIL.

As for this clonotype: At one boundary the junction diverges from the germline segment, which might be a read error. CDR3 DNA: TGTGCCAGCAGCGCGGGGACTAGCGGGGGATACGCCACCCTCACAGATACGCAGTGTTTT. It specifies CASSAGTSGGYATLTDTQCF. The chain uses TRBV9 and TRBJ2-3; 14 bases are a match to TRBD2. Germline-derived CDR1 and CDR2 are SGDLS and YYNGEE. The CDR3 loop spans 20 amino acids.

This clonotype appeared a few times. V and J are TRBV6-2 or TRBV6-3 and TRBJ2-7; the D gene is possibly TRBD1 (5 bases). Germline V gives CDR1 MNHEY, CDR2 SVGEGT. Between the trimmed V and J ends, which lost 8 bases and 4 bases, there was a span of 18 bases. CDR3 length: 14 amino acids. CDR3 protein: CASSGPKRGYEQYF. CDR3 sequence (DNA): TGTGCCAGCTCCGGGCCGAAAAGGGGATACGAGCAGTACTTC.

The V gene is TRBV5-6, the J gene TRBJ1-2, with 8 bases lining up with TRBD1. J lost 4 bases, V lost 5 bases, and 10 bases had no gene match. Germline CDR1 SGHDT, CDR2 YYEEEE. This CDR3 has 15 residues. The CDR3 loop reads CASRMWGQASYGYTF. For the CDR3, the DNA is TGTGCCAGCAGAATGTGGGGACAGGCCTCCTATGGCTACACCTTC. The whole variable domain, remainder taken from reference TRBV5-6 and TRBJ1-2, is DAGVTQSPTHLIKTRGQQVTLRCSPKSGHDTVSWYQQALGQGPQFIFQYYEEEERQRGNFPDRFSGHQFPNYSSELNVNALLLGDSALYLCASRMWGQASYGYTFGSGTRLTVV.

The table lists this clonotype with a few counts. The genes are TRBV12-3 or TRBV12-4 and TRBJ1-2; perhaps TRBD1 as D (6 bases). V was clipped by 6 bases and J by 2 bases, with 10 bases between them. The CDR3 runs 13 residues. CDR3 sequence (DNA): TGTGCCAGCAGACAGGGCGTAAACTATGGCTACACCTTC. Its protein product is CASRQGVNYGYTF.

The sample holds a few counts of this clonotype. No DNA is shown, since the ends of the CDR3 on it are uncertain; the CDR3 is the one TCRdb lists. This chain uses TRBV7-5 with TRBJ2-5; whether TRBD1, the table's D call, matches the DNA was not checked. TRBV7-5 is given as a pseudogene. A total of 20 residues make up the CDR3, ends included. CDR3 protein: CISVPEALDGTGAFQETQYF.

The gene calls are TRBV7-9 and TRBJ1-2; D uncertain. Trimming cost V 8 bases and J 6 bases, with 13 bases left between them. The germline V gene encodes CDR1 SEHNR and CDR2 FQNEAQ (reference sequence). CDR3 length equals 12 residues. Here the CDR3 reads CASGIPANGYTF. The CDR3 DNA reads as TGTGCCAGCGGAATCCCCGCCAATGGCTACACCTTC.

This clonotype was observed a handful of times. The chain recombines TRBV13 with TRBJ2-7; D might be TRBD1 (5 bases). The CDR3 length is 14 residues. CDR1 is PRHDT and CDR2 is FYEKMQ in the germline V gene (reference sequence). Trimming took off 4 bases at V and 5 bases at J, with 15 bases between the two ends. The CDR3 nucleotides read TGTGCCAGCAGCTCGGAGACAGACCCCAACGAGCAGTACTTC. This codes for CASSSETDPNEQYF. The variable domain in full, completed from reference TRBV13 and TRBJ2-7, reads AAGVIQSPRHLIKEKRETATLKCYPIPRHDTVYWYQQGPGQDPQFLISFYEKMQSDKGSIPDRFSAQQFSDYHSELNMSSLELGDSALYFCASSSETDPNEQYFGPGTRLTVT.

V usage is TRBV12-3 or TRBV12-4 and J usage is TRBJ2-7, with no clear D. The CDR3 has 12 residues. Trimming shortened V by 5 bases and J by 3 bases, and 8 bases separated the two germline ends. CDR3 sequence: CASSRSRYEQYF. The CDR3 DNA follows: TGTGCCAGCAGTCGGTCCCGCTACGAGCAGTACTTC.

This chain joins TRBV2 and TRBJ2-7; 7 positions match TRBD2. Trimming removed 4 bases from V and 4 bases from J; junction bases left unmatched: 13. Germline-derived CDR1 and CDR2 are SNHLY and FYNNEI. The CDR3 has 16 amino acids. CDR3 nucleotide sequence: TGTGCCAGCAGTGGGGGGTCAAGGACGGGGGGATACGAGCAGTACTTC. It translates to CASSGGSRTGGYEQYF.